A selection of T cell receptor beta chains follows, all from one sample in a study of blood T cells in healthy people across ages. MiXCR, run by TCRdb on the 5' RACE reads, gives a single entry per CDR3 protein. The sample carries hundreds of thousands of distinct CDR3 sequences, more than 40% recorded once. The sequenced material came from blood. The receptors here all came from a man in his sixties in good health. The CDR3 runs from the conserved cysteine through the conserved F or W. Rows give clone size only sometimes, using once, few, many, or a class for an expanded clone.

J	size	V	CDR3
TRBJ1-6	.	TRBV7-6	CASSTGSSYNSPLHF
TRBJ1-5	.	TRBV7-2	CASSFQGDQPQHF
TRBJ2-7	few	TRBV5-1	CASSPLSEQYF
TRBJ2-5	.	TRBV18	CASSPRREKQEAQYF
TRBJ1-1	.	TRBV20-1	CSAIQGGPEAFF
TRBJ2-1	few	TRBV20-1	CSAPEEGRPDNEQFF
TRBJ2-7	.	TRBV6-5	CDSSYRGHYEQYF
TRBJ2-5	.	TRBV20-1	CSTPDGTGNRETQYF
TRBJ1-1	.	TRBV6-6	CASSRQVKRTEAFF
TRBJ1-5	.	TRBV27	CASSLWGGSQPQHF
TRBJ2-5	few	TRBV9	CASSGQGEETQYF
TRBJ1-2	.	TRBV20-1	CSAREPGRGTSYGYTF
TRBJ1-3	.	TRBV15	CATSRDPGAGNTIYF
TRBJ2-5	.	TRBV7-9	CASSLRASGGVDEQYF
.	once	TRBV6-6	CSSTRKETQYF
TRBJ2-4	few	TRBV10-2	CASRRGPRDGIQYF
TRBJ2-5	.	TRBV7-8	CASSLGESWETQYF
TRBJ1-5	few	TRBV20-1	CSARDIRNQHF
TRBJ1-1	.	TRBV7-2	CASSLKQGVSEAFF
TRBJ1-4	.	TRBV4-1	CASSQVGGFGEKLFF
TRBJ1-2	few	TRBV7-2	CASSLVRIGYTF
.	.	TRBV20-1	CSARPPTGREQYF
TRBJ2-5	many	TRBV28	CASSSRLTGGFQETQYF
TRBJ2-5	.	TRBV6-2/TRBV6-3	CASKKTSQETQYF
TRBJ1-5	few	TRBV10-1	CASSVQGREEVQGRVVDQPQHF
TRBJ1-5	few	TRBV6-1	CASSGGLVQPQHF
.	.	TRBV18	CASSRLMDGGYEQYF
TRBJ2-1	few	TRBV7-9	CASSVELGEQFF
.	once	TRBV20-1	CSARDRGTGTGVTYNEQYF
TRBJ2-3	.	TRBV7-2	CASSFTSDTDTQYF
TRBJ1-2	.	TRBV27	CASHPLSGSGYTF
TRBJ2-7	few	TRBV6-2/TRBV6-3	CASSSHSGGGHSYEQYF
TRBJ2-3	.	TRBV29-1	CSVLSGGTDTQYF
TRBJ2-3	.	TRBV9	CASTHGGTDTQYF
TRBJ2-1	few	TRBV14	CASSQAGGEQFF
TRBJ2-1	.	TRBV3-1	CASSQGQGTWDEQFF
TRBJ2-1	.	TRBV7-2	CASSLELAGSNEQFF
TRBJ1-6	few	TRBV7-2	CASSLPQGATLSYNSPLHF
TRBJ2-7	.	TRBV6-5	CASSYRGSSYEQYF
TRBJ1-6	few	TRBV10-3	CAIRQQGGADSPLHF
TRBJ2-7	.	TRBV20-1	CSAILAGRSSYEQYF
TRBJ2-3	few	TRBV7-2	CASRLQGTDTQYF
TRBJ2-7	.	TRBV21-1	CASGGRTGGHEQYF
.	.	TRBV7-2	CASSLEVRGTITYEQYF
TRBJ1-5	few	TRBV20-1	CSARDSLNQPQHF
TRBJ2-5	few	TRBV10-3	CAISGLAGGQETQYF
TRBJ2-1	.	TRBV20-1	CSARVSQGRGNEQFF
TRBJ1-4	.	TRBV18	CASSPGADANEKLFF
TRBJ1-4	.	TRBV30	CAWSGDSKAEKLFF
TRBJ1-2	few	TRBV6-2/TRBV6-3	CASSWSDYGYTF
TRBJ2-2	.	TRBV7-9	CASSLAGGTTGELFF
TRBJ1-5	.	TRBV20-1	CSAHRGDNQPQHF